These 4 T cell receptor beta chains originate from one sample sequenced in a study of T cells expressing NK-cell markers. TCRdb reprocessed the 5' RACE reads and keeps a single row for each CDR3 protein, giving no DNA. Recorded here are 90,000 to 130,000 distinct CDR3 sequences; the top ten clones represent roughly 18%. The specimen was blood T cells: a sorted CD56 or NKG2C T cell subset, CD4+ or CD8+ T cells, or bulk PBMC T cells (not recorded which). These receptors came from a woman between 18 and 75 years old in good health.

The CDR3 sequence: CASSLGTGGFNEQFF. The chain employs TRBV5-6 and TRBJ2-1; the TRBD1 assignment by TCRdb is unverifiable without DNA. Germline assignment: CDR1 SGHDT and CDR2 YYEEEE. The CDR3 is 15 amino acids. Full variable domain (rest looked up from reference TRBV5-6 and TRBJ2-1): DAGVTQSPTHLIKTRGQQVTLRCSPKSGHDTVSWYQQALGQGPQFIFQYYEEEERQRGNFPDRFSGHQFPNYSSELNVNALLLGDSALYLCASSLGTGGFNEQFFGPGTRLTVL.

The V and J genes are TRBV28 and TRBJ2-7; TCRdb's D call, TRBD1, is unchecked because there is no DNA. The CDR3 is 14 amino acids. Germline CDR1 MDHEN, CDR2 SYDVKM. The CDR3: CASSRTGSSYEQYF.

This chain links TRBV9 with TRBJ1-4. In germline, CDR1 is SGDLS, CDR2 YYNGEE. The CDR3 loop spans 15 amino acids. CDR3 amino acids: CASSENLATNEKLFF.

The chain links TRBV12-3 or TRBV12-4 to TRBJ2-1; the D call from TCRdb, TRBD2, cannot be confirmed without DNA. CDR3 length equals 14 residues. Here the CDR3 reads CASHERDWHNEQFF.